This TCR beta chain originates from a study of cytomegalovirus exposure and HLA in healthy donors. PCR used 60 Vbeta primers and 13 Jbeta primers. The data were produced by immunoSEQ multiplex PCR, yet TCRdb's version contains in-frame clones alone and is incomplete. The sample consists of around 200,000 clones, 77% of them appearing once. CDR1 and CDR2 from the germline V gene are SGHNT and YYREEE (reference sequence). V dropped 0 bases and J dropped 0 bases, with 10 bases sitting between them. The CDR3 runs 15 residues. The sequenced material came from PBMCs. The genes are TRBV5-4 and TRBJ2-7; no firm D call. The TCR was taken from a woman aged 55-69 years in good health and CMV-seropositive. CDR3 loop: CASSLGGKISYEQYF. CDR3 DNA sequence: TGTGCCAGCAGCTTGGGCGGAAAGATCTCCTACGAGCAGTACTTC.